This T cell receptor (beta chain) was retrieved from a study of blood T cell repertoires in COVID-19. On the study more broadly: COVID-19 samples collected from the United States, Italy and Spain covered acute and convalescent phases. PBMCs, B-cell-depleted T cells, or T cells were the source of the cDNA or gDNA that made up the material.

The CDR3 extends over 15 amino acids. From germline, CDR1 is SGHAT and CDR2 FQNNGV. The trim removed 5 bases at V and 14 bases at J, leaving 20 bases unmatched. As processed by the authors: Estimates of nucleated cell counts were drawn from the amplification of reference gene primers. Data came from immunoSEQ multiplex PCR; TCRdb stores just in-frame clones and leaves some out. V and J calls and clone size are those listed in that table; D and trimming were worked out from the DNA. The repertoire holds some 64,000 clones, with approximately 80% as singletons. The rearrangement links TRBV11-2 to TRBJ1-1, with 7 bases that match TRBD1. Sequenced: peripheral blood. The origin of this receptor is a man aged 60 to 69 with acute or convalescent COVID-19. The chain's CDR3 is CASSTRPNSLGQRFF. CDR3 DNA: TGTGCCAGCAGCACCCGTCCCAATAGTCTGGGACAGAGGTTCTTT.